This T cell receptor (beta chain) was captured in a study of CXCR3-negative and CXCR3-positive naive CD8 T cells. CDR3 size: 12 residues. Germline lookup yields CDR1 SGHNT and CDR2 YENEEA. Broader study findings: When CXCR3-positive naive cells were set against CXCR3-negative naive cells, the former had more hydrophobic TRB CDR3s.

The method, 5' RACE with UMI labels, was used to prepare the TRB cDNA libraries. TCRdb reanalyzed the 5' RACE reads and collapses them to one entry per CDR3 protein, without DNA. The ten top clones account for 0.25% to 0.3%, within a sample of about 150,000 distinct CDR3 sequences. A remark on this clonotype: Its antigen is as yet unknown.

The sequencing sample was made of naive CXCR3+ CD8+ T cells from blood. Subset specified: CD45RO-CCR7+CD27+CD95- naive CD8+ T cells expressing CXCR3 (TNR3+). This receptor was obtained from a human donor in good health. Some clones in this sample may be carry-over from other donors' samples. The chain is built from TRBV11-3 and TRBJ2-7. CDR3 region: CASSRRAEEQYF.